This TCR beta chain was found in a study of cytomegalovirus exposure and HLA in healthy donors. Overall study findings and caveats: There were a few CMV-associated chains whose specificity for CMV antigens was confirmed in vitro. About 87% or about 30% of the time was how often most TCR beta V segments were productive, according to an earlier analysis.

The study ran its PCR with 60 Vbeta and 13 Jbeta primers. As handled by the study authors: Among the unique TCR beta chains that a later analysis counted, around 72 million in all, 10 million to 14 million were shared. The protocol was immunoSEQ multiplex PCR, while the TCRdb copy is restricted to in-frame clones and leaves out a portion. V and J calls and clone size are as listed in that table; D and trimming were resolved from the DNA. In the table there are roughly 130,000 clones, about 80% of which are singletons. Nominal health characterized the donors when sampled, though unrecorded immune exposures were likely. Regarding this clone: Its antigen is unidentified.

J gave up 6 bases and V 0 bases, and 6 bases lay outside the gene matches. CDR1 and CDR2 (germline): MNHEY, SVGAGI. This CDR3 spans 16 amino acids. This chain uses TRBV6-5 with TRBJ2-1, with 9 bases lining up with TRBD2. This clonotype was obtained from a man in his thirties or forties in good health and CMV-seronegative. The material sequenced was PBMCs. CDR3: CASSYSAGGPSNEQFF. CDR3 sequence (DNA): TGTGCCAGCAGTTACTCTGCGGGAGGGCCAAGCAATGAGCAGTTCTTC.